These 18 T cell receptor beta chains share one sample of origin, sequenced in a study of OX40 agonist ivuxolimab in advanced cancers. Clones were read by immunoSEQ multiplex PCR, and TCRdb kept only the in-frame ones, dropping some. The profile shows 85,000 to 95,000 clones, 85% to 90% of them singletons. This sample comprised CD4+ or CD8+ T cells sorted from blood, obtained in a trial of the OX40 agonist ivuxolimab. The receptors stem from an adult with an advanced solid tumor such as melanoma, head and neck, liver or kidney cancer.

This chain connects TRBV7-2 to TRBJ1-2; D is possibly TRBD1 (5 bases). This CDR3 has 13 residues. Per the germline V gene, CDR1 is SGHTA and CDR2 is FQGNSA. Trimming left V 4 bases short and J 4 bases short, with 10 bases between. The CDR3 here is CASSSTGTYGYTF. CDR3 bases: TGTGCCAGCAGCTCCACAGGTACCTATGGCTACACCTTC. Using reference TRBV7-2 and TRBJ1-2 for the parts outside the CDR3, the full variable domain is GAGVSQSPSNKVTEKGKDVELRCDPISGHTALYWYRQSLGQGLEFLIYFQGNSAPDKSGLPSDRFSAERTGGSVSTLTIQRTQQEDSAVYLCASSSTGTYGYTFGSGTRLTVV.

The sample holds one count of this clone. The V gene is TRBV30, the J gene TRBJ1-4; D unresolved. Germline lookup yields CDR1 GTSNPN and CDR2 SVGIG (reference sequence). This CDR3 spans 13 amino acids. Between the trimmed V and J ends, which lost 2 bases and 6 bases, there was a span of 10 bases. The CDR3 DNA follows: TGTGCCTGGAGTATCCGGGCTCATGAAAAACTGTTTTTT. This gives the protein CAWSIRAHEKLFF.

This clone was counted a few times. V usage is TRBV28 and J usage is TRBJ1-4; 7 positions agree with TRBD1. In germline, CDR1 is MDHEN, CDR2 SYDVKM. V lost 7 bases and J lost 10; bases outside the gene matches: 12. The CDR3 spans 14 residues. Here the CDR3 reads CASTIQGSQGKLFF. CDR3 sequence (DNA): TGTGCCAGCACCATACAGGGGTCACAGGGAAAACTGTTTTTT.

The V gene is TRBV9, the J gene TRBJ1-5; the D gene is possibly TRBD1 (5 bases). The CDR3 spans 15 residues. The V end lost 0 bases, the J end lost 4 bases, and 11 bases lay between the germline ends. Per germline, CDR1 SGDLS and CDR2 YYNGEE. CDR3 nucleotide sequence: TGTGCCAGCAGCGTAGGTGCGGGGGGAAATCAGCCCCAGCATTTT. It encodes CASSVGAGGNQPQHF.

This chain uses TRBV19 with TRBJ2-2; D possibly corresponds to TRBD2 (5 bases). The CDR3 has 14 residues. Deletions cut 1 base from V and 6 bases from J, with 9 bases between. The germline V gene has CDR1 LNHDA and CDR2 SQIVND (reference sequence). CDR3 DNA: TGTGCCAGTAGTATAGGGGAGATGGCCGGGGAGCTGTTTTTT. Its translation is CASSIGEMAGELFF.

This CDR3 is CASSLQGITGNTIYF. The CDR3 DNA sequence: TGTGCCAGCAGCTTACAGGGAATCACTGGAAACACCATATATTTT. J is TRBJ1-3 and V is TRBV5-4, with D perhaps TRBD1 (6 bases). Germline V gene lookup returns CDR1 SGHNT and CDR2 YYREEE (reference sequence). V lost 2 bases to trimming and J lost 2 bases, with 11 bases between them. The length of the CDR3 is 15 residues. Based on the CDR3 plus reference TRBV5-4 and TRBJ1-3, the full variable domain is ETGVTQSPTHLIKTRGQQVTLRCSSQSGHNTVSWYQQALGQGPQFIFQYYREEENGRGNFPPRFSGLQFPNYSSELNVNALELDDSALYLCASSLQGITGNTIYFGEGSWLTVV.

V and J are TRBV10-3 and TRBJ1-2; D unresolved. The CDR3 covers 14 residues. Trimming took 0 bases from V and 5 from J, leaving 10 bases between them. In germline, CDR1 is ENHRY, CDR2 SYGVKD. The DNA of the CDR3 is TGTGCCATCAGTGAGTCGGAAGAGCTATATGGCTACACCTTC. It yields the protein CAISESEELYGYTF.

This chain links TRBV2 with TRBJ2-2; 8 positions match TRBD1. Germline V gene lookup returns CDR1 SNHLY and CDR2 FYNNEI. The length of the CDR3 is 16 residues. Germline trimming cut 11 bases from V and 3 bases from J; bases unmatched to any gene: 14. The CDR3 sequence: CAGSTGEGWDTGELFF. DNA of the CDR3: TGTGCCGGGTCGACAGGGGAAGGTTGGGACACCGGGGAGCTGTTTTTT.

The chain carries TRBV30 and TRBJ1-5; D might be TRBD1 (5 bases). The CDR3 has 14 residues. Germline CDR1 is GTSNPN and CDR2 is SVGIG (reference sequence). V was shortened by 1 base and J by 1 base, with 8 bases between the two germline ends. The CDR3 DNA reads TGTGCCTGGAGTGGTGGGGGAAGCAATCAGCCCCAGCATTTT. Translated: CAWSGGGSNQPQHF.

This clone has only a few counts. The genes are TRBV29-1 and TRBJ2-3; D is possibly TRBD2 (5 bases). Trimming shortened V by 3 bases and J by 3 bases, and 7 bases separated the two germline ends. The CDR3 loop spans 12 amino acids. Germline CDR1 SQVTM, CDR2 ANQGSEA. The CDR3: CSVDRGTDTQYF. CDR3 in DNA: TGCAGCGTTGATCGGGGTACAGATACGCAGTATTTT.

A single count supports this clone. The CDR3 sequence is CATYQPGGMTEAFF. The CDR3 coding sequence is TGTGCCACCTACCAACCCGGTGGGATGACTGAAGCTTTCTTT. The V and J genes are TRBV19 and TRBJ1-1; D not resolved. The CDR3 runs to 14 residues. In germline, CDR1 is LNHDA, CDR2 SQIVND (reference sequence). V was cut by 10 bases and J by 5 bases, with 20 bases left in between.

The genes are TRBV19 and TRBJ1-5; weak D call: TRBD1 (5 bases). Trimming took off 7 bases at V and 5 bases at J, with 12 bases between the two ends. Germline CDR1 reads LNHDA; CDR2 reads SQIVND (reference sequence). This CDR3 is built from 13 residues. CDR3 bases: TGTGCCAGTACTCATCGGGGCCATCAGCCCCAGCATTTT. Protein: CASTHRGHQPQHF.

The gene calls are TRBV19 and TRBJ1-5; the D is unclear. The CDR3 covers 15 residues. Per the germline V gene, CDR1 is LNHDA and CDR2 is SQIVND (reference sequence). V shed 4 bases and J shed 2 bases, with 12 bases lying between them. CDR3 in DNA: TGTGCCAGTAGTAGCAACACGGCCCGCAATCAGCCCCAGCATTTT. The encoded protein is CASSSNTARNQPQHF.

The chain combines TRBV18 with TRBJ1-5, with D perhaps matching TRBD1 (6 bases). The CDR3 extends over 14 amino acids. Germline V CDR1 and CDR2: KGHSH, LQKENI. Between the trimmed V and J ends, which lost 5 bases and 4 bases, there was a span of 12 bases. CDR3 amino acids: CASSSDSRNQPQHF. The CDR3 nucleotides are TGTGCCAGCTCATCGGACAGCCGGAATCAGCCCCAGCATTTT.

Concerning this clone itself: A junction boundary mismatches the germline segment, possibly from a read error. J is TRBJ2-5 and V is TRBV7-7; 9 nucleotides line up with TRBD2. This CDR3 has 14 residues. CDR1 is SSHAT and CDR2 is FNYEAQ in the germline V gene (reference sequence). In DNA, the CDR3 is TGTGCTAGCAGCCCGCGCGGGGGGGAAGAGACCCAGTACTTC. Translating it yields CASSPRGGEETQYF.

The chain employs TRBV7-2 and TRBJ2-3; maybe TRBD2 (6 bases). V dropped 7 bases and J dropped 0 bases, with 14 bases sitting between them. The CDR3 spans 15 residues. Germline-derived CDR1 and CDR2 are SGHTA and FQGNSA. CDR3 sequence (DNA): TGTGCCAGCATCCAATTTAGCGGAAGCACAGATACGCAGTATTTT. Translated: CASIQFSGSTDTQYF.

The chain carries TRBV19 and TRBJ2-3; D is uncertain. The V gene lost 5 bases and the J gene lost 5 bases, with 8 bases spanning the gap. The CDR3 totals 12 residues. The germline CDR1 and CDR2 sequences are LNHDA and SQIVND (reference sequence). The chain's CDR3 is CASSLLQDTQYF. DNA of the CDR3: TGTGCCAGTAGTTTGTTACAAGATACGCAGTATTTT.

V gene TRBV4-2 combines with J gene TRBJ1-4; TRBD1 aligns across 8 bases. Looked up from germline, CDR1 is LGHNA and CDR2 is YNFKEQ. V shed 4 bases and J 7 bases; nucleotides not matched to a gene: 11. The CDR3 has 16 residues. CDR3 nucleotides: TGTGCCAGCAGCCCATCCGACAGGGGAGGTGGTGAAAAACTGTTTTTT. This translates into CASSPSDRGGGEKLFF.